This T cell receptor (beta chain) was retrieved from a study of T cells in Graves' hyperthyroidism and ophthalmopathy. Study details: Peripheral blood was obtained at initial diagnosis, preceding any treatment. Overall study findings and caveats: In the blood, most expanded thyroid clonotypes above 0.001 appeared as well.

Amplification targeted TCR beta CDR3 regions from RNA transcripts. Initially, a first-round RT-PCR of the TCR CDR3 employed the HTBI primer set. Using its own MiXCR run on the multiplex PCR reads, TCRdb lists one record per CDR3 protein. The table includes around 560,000 distinct CDR3 sequences, over 15% detected once. Lactation, pregnancy, other autoimmune disease or uncontrolled infection led to exclusion of patients. Fresh peripheral blood, roughly 9.8 ml of it, supplied the PBMCs. This clonotype showed up many times. Its specificity is unknown. Germline V gene data show CDR1 as MNHEY and CDR2 as SMNVEV (reference sequence). The CDR3 extends over 14 amino acids. With 6 bases removed from V and 8 bases from J, the gap between germline ends came to 16 bases.

Input material: blood. The TCR comes from a woman aged 18-30 years with Graves' hyperthyroidism. This chain uses TRBV27 with TRBJ1-4, with a weak D call TRBD1 (5 bases). In nucleotides, the CDR3 is TGTGCCAGCAGCCTAGGGACCAGGGAAGAAAAACTGTTTTTT. It encodes CASSLGTREEKLFF.